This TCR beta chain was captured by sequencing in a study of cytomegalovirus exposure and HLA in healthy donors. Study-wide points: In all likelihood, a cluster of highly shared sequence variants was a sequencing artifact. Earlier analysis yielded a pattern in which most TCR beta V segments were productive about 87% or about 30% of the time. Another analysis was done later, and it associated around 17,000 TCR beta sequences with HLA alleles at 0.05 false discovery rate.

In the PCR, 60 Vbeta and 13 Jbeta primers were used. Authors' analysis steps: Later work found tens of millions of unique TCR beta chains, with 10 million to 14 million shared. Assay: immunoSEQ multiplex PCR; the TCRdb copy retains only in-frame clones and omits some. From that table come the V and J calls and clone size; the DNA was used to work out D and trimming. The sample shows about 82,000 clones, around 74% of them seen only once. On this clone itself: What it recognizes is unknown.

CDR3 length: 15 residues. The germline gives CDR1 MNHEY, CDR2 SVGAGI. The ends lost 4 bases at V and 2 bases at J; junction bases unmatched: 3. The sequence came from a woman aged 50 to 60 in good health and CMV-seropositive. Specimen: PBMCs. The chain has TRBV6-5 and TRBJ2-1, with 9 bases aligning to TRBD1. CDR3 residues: CASSSGTGTYNEQFF. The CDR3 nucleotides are TGTGCCAGCAGTTCCGGGACAGGGACCTACAATGAGCAGTTCTTC.